These 25 T cell receptor beta chains were all obtained from the same sample, sequenced in a study of blood T cell repertoires in COVID-19. Here immunoSEQ multiplex PCR was the method, and the copy in TCRdb shows in-frame clones only, minus some. This sample yields some 80,000 clones, of which over 65% are seen a single time; around 11% belongs to the top ten. Source material: peripheral blood. Receptor source: a human donor in a cohort sampled during active COVID-19.

The gene calls are TRBV27 and TRBJ2-7; weak D call: TRBD2 (6 bases). V was clipped by 10 bases and J by 2 bases, with 18 bases between them. CDR1 is MNHEY and CDR2 is SMNVEV in the germline V gene (reference sequence). CDR3 length equals 14 residues. The CDR3 DNA follows: TGTGCCACCTCCCCGGGACTGGGAACCTACGAGCAGTACTTC. It is translated as CATSPGLGTYEQYF.

The chain carries TRBV18 and TRBJ2-3; D call uncertain. Trimming removed 0 bases from V and 0 bases from J, with 10 bases in between. The V gene's germline CDR1 is KGHSH and CDR2 LQKENI. This CDR3 is built from 16 residues. The CDR3 nucleotides read TGTGCCAGCTCACCACCGGAGAAACTGAGCACAGATACGCAGTATTTT. It specifies CASSPPEKLSTDTQYF.

A single count supports this clone. The genes are TRBV6-4 and TRBJ1-3; a possible D gene is TRBD1 (5 bases). This CDR3 has 10 amino acids. Germline CDR1 MRHNA, CDR2 SNTAGT. Trimming left V 8 bases short and J 7 bases short, with 6 bases between. CDR3: CASGANTIYF. In DNA, the CDR3 is TGTGCCAGCGGGGCGAACACCATATATTTT.

This chain joins TRBV5-1 and TRBJ1-1; D unresolved. This CDR3 contains 16 residues. Trimming took 4 bases from V and 0 from J, leaving 16 bases between them. CDR1 SGHRS and CDR2 YFSETQ come from the germline V gene. CDR3 region: CASSPAVSSLNTEAFF. CDR3 DNA sequence: TGCGCCAGCAGCCCAGCTGTTAGCAGCTTGAACACTGAAGCTTTCTTT.

The V gene is TRBV5-1, the J gene TRBJ1-1; D may be TRBD1 (5 bases). CDR1 is SGHRS and CDR2 is YFSETQ in the germline V gene. The CDR3 has 12 amino acids. The V gene lost 0 bases and the J gene lost 11 bases, with 11 bases spanning the gap. The CDR3 is CASSLGGSTAFF. CDR3 DNA: TGCGCCAGCAGCTTGGGGGGCAGTACGGCTTTCTTT. The entire variable domain, with the rest obtained from reference TRBV5-1 and TRBJ1-1, is as follows: KAGVTQTPRYLIKTRGQQVTLSCSPISGHRSVSWYQQTPGQGLQFLFEYFSETQRNKGNFPGRFSGRQFSNSRSEMNVSTLELGDSALYLCASSLGGSTAFFGQGTRLTVV.

The V gene is TRBV5-4, the J gene TRBJ2-1, with a tentative D call TRBD2 (6 bases). Germline V gene lookup returns CDR1 SGHNT and CDR2 YYREEE (reference sequence). This CDR3 spans 15 amino acids. The V gene lost 6 bases and the J gene lost 5 bases, with 18 bases spanning the gap. CDR3 bases: TGTGCCAGCACTAATGGAGGGACGGAAGACAATGAGCAGTTCTTC. This codes for CASTNGGTEDNEQFF.

This clone was counted a few times. The chain uses TRBV10-2 and TRBJ2-2; TRBD2 aligns across 8 bases. This CDR3 is built from 14 residues. V dropped 4 bases and J dropped 4; count of bases not matched to a gene: 2. Germline CDR1 is WSHSY and CDR2 is SAAADI. As DNA, the CDR3 is TGCGCCAGCAGTGTTCTAGCGGGCACCGGGGAGCTGTTTTTT. Translation: CASSVLAGTGELFF.

This clone was detected a few times. The chain carries TRBV2 and TRBJ1-1; a possible D gene is TRBD1 (6 bases). Trimming cost V 6 bases and J 8 bases, with 16 bases left between them. This CDR3 spans 13 amino acids. CDR1 and CDR2 (germline): SNHLY, FYNNEI. The CDR3 DNA reads TGTGCCAGCAGAGTCGACAGGACCGCCGAAGCTTTCTTT. It is translated as CASRVDRTAEAFF.

The genes are TRBV18 and TRBJ2-6; 13 bases fit TRBD2. The CDR3 sequence is 18 residues long. V was pared by 2 bases and J by 1 base, with 2 bases of the junction left unmatched. CDR1 and CDR2 from the germline V gene are KGHSH and LQKENI. The CDR3 region is CASSPVTSGGSGANVLTF. The DNA of the CDR3 is TGTGCCAGCTCACCAGTGACTAGCGGGGGGTCTGGGGCCAACGTCCTGACTTTC. Combining the CDR3 with reference TRBV18 and TRBJ2-6 gives the whole variable domain NAGVMQNPRHLVRRRGQEARLRCSPMKGHSHVYWYRQLPEEGLKFMVYLQKENIIDESGMPKERFSAEFPKEGPSILRIQQVVRGDSAAYFCASSPVTSGGSGANVLTFGAGSRLTVL.

The genes are TRBV2 and TRBJ1-4; 7 bases align to TRBD1. The J segment lost 7 bases and the V segment lost 5 bases, leaving 7 bases of the junction unmatched. The length of the CDR3 is 14 residues. CDR1 is SNHLY and CDR2 is FYNNEI in the germline V gene. The CDR3 sequence: CASSQGGLGEKLFF. The DNA for the CDR3 is TGTGCCAGCAGTCAGGGGGGTTTAGGTGAAAAACTGTTTTTT. Combining the CDR3 with reference TRBV2 and TRBJ1-4 gives the whole variable domain EPEVTQTPSHQVTQMGQEVILRCVPISNHLYFYWYRQILGQKVEFLVSFYNNEISEKSEIFDDQFSVERPDGSNFTLKIRSTKLEDSAMYFCASSQGGLGEKLFFGSGTQLSVL.

This chain connects TRBV4-1 to TRBJ2-2, with a tentative D call TRBD2 (5 bases). The CDR3 covers 16 residues. Germline V gene lookup returns CDR1 MGHRA and CDR2 YSYEKL. V was cut by 0 bases and J by 1 base, with 9 bases left in between. The CDR3 region is CASSQEGLGNTGELFF. The CDR3 coding sequence is TGCGCCAGCAGCCAAGAAGGACTCGGGAACACCGGGGAGCTGTTTTTT.

The chain joins TRBV5-1 to TRBJ2-7; D might be TRBD2 (6 bases). The CDR3 is 14 residues long. V was shortened by 4 bases and J by 6 bases, with 17 bases between the two germline ends. Germline V gene sequence: CDR1 SGHRS, CDR2 YFSETQ. CDR3 loop: CASSGGSLKAEQYF. Here the CDR3 DNA reads TGCGCCAGCAGCGGAGGGAGTCTAAAAGCCGAGCAGTACTTC.

The chain has TRBV2 and TRBJ1-2; TRBD1 agrees at 9 bases. CDR3 length: 13 amino acids. Germline values: CDR1 SNHLY, CDR2 FYNNEI. The V gene end was trimmed by 6 bases and the J gene end by 6 bases; junction bases not matched to a gene: 5. This chain's CDR3 is CASRDGTGNGYTF. Written as DNA, the CDR3 is TGTGCCAGCAGGGATGGGACAGGGAATGGCTACACCTTC.

The J gene is TRBJ1-1, the V gene TRBV5-1; 11 bases line up with TRBD1. The CDR3 length is 16 residues. V lost 0 bases, J lost 4 bases, and 5 bases stayed unmatched. In germline, CDR1 is SGHRS, CDR2 YFSETQ. The chain's CDR3 is CASSLGTGGSGTEAFF. The CDR3 coding sequence is TGCGCCAGCAGCTTGGGGACAGGGGGCTCGGGCACTGAAGCTTTCTTT. Using reference TRBV5-1 and TRBJ1-1 for the parts outside the CDR3, the full variable domain is KAGVTQTPRYLIKTRGQQVTLSCSPISGHRSVSWYQQTPGQGLQFLFEYFSETQRNKGNFPGRFSGRQFSNSRSEMNVSTLELGDSALYLCASSLGTGGSGTEAFFGQGTRLTVV.

The chain is built from TRBV11-2 and TRBJ2-5, with TRBD1 identical over 9 bases. The CDR3 is 15 residues long. In germline, CDR1 is SGHAT, CDR2 FQNNGV. V lost 5 bases to trimming and J lost 5 bases; unmatched junction nucleotides: 9. The CDR3 reads CASSPDRGIMETQYF. In nucleotides, the CDR3 is TGTGCCAGCAGCCCGGACAGGGGTATTATGGAGACCCAGTACTTC.

Turning to this clone: Other DNA sequences within the sample encode an identical CDR3. The rearrangement uses TRBV5-1 and TRBJ2-2, with D maybe TRBD1 (6 bases). The germline V gene encodes CDR1 SGHRS and CDR2 YFSETQ. There are 15 residues in the CDR3. Between the trimmed V and J ends, which lost 4 bases and 1 base, there was a span of 11 bases. CDR3 nucleotides: TGCGCCAGCAGCCCAGGACAGCTGAACACCGGGGAGCTGTTTTTT. This sequence encodes CASSPGQLNTGELFF. Together with reference TRBV5-1 and TRBJ2-2, the CDR3 gives the full variable domain: KAGVTQTPRYLIKTRGQQVTLSCSPISGHRSVSWYQQTPGQGLQFLFEYFSETQRNKGNFPGRFSGRQFSNSRSEMNVSTLELGDSALYLCASSPGQLNTGELFFGEGSRLTVL.

The CDR3 sequence: CASSLLIQGDGNEKLFF. The DNA of the CDR3 is TGCGCCAGCAGCTTACTAATACAGGGCGATGGTAATGAAAAACTGTTTTTT. This chain joins TRBV4-1 and TRBJ1-4; the D gene is possibly TRBD1 (6 bases). V dropped 5 bases and J dropped 4 bases, with 20 bases sitting between them. The germline V gene encodes CDR1 MGHRA and CDR2 YSYEKL. CDR3 length: 17 residues.

This chain joins TRBV9 and TRBJ2-3, with TRBD1 as a possible D gene (5 bases). This CDR3 has 14 residues. Germline assignment: CDR1 SGDLS and CDR2 YYNGEE. V was trimmed by 2 bases and J by 2 bases, leaving 9 bases between them. The CDR3 reads CASSVRQFTDTQYF. The CDR3 coding sequence is TGTGCCAGCAGCGTCAGACAGTTCACAGATACGCAGTATTTT.

The J gene is TRBJ1-6, the V gene TRBV7-2; unclear D gene. The V and J ends lost 0 bases and 0 bases respectively, with 12 bases between them. CDR1 and CDR2 (germline): SGHTA, FQGNSA. The CDR3 consists of 18 residues. CDR3 nucleotides: TGTGCCAGCAGCTTAGCGGGTGGCGGAGGCTCCTATAATTCACCCCTCCACTTT. It translates to CASSLAGGGGSYNSPLHF.

This clone is a singleton in its sample. The genes are TRBV5-1 and TRBJ2-7; D is uncertain. Germline loops: CDR1 SGHRS, CDR2 YFSETQ. The length of the CDR3 is 12 residues. The V end lost 0 bases, the J end lost 2 bases, and 3 bases lay between the germline ends. The CDR3 is CASSLGAYEQYF. DNA of the CDR3: TGCGCCAGCAGCTTGGGAGCCTACGAGCAGTACTTC.

In DNA, the CDR3 is TGTGCCAGCAGCTTGGCGACAGGGGGAGCCCTCTATAACGAGCAGTACTTC. Its translation is CASSLATGGALYNEQYF. The chain couples TRBV5-6 to TRBJ2-7; 9 bases are shared with TRBD1. Trimming removed 0 bases from V and 5 bases from J; junction bases left unmatched: 12. The CDR3 has 17 residues. In germline, CDR1 is SGHDT, CDR2 YYEEEE. Full variable domain (outside the CDR3, taken from reference TRBV5-6 and TRBJ2-7): DAGVTQSPTHLIKTRGQQVTLRCSPKSGHDTVSWYQQALGQGPQFIFQYYEEEERQRGNFPDRFSGHQFPNYSSELNVNALLLGDSALYLCASSLATGGALYNEQYFGPGTRLTVT.

This chain links TRBV5-1 with TRBJ2-3; 8 bases agree with TRBD1. There are 15 residues in the CDR3. Germline V gene lookup returns CDR1 SGHRS and CDR2 YFSETQ. Losses at the gene ends were 0 bases for V and 8 bases for J; bases not matched to a gene: 8. CDR3 protein: CASSLEPGGVGTQYF. CDR3 in DNA: TGCGCCAGCAGCTTGGAACCAGGGGGCGTGGGTACGCAGTATTTT. The full variable domain, completed using reference TRBV5-1 and TRBJ2-3, is KAGVTQTPRYLIKTRGQQVTLSCSPISGHRSVSWYQQTPGQGLQFLFEYFSETQRNKGNFPGRFSGRQFSNSRSEMNVSTLELGDSALYLCASSLEPGGVGTQYFGPGTRLTVL.

This chain connects TRBV12-3 or TRBV12-4 to TRBJ1-2; D gene uncertain. V shed 5 bases and J shed 8 bases, with 12 bases lying between them. This CDR3 contains 12 residues. The CDR3 is CASSPDRGGYTF. The DNA of the CDR3 is TGTGCCAGCAGTCCAGACCGGGGAGGCTACACCTTC.

V is TRBV5-1 and J is TRBJ2-3; the match to TRBD2 covers 12 bases. CDR3 length: 16 residues. J was trimmed by 0 bases and V by 4 bases; bases with no gene match: 3. Germline V CDR1 and CDR2: SGHRS, YFSETQ. The CDR3 loop is CASSVTSGGSTDTQYF. In DNA form, the CDR3 reads TGCGCCAGCAGCGTAACTAGCGGGGGGAGCACAGATACGCAGTATTTT.

The chain combines TRBV11-2 with TRBJ2-7, with D uncertain. Germline CDR1 and CDR2: SGHAT and FQNNGV. The V end lost 4 bases, the J end lost 9 bases, and 19 bases lay between the germline ends. CDR3 size: 14 residues. The CDR3 sequence is CASSSDSISTGQYF. The CDR3 DNA follows: TGTGCCAGCAGCTCCGACTCCATCTCAACGGGGCAGTACTTC.